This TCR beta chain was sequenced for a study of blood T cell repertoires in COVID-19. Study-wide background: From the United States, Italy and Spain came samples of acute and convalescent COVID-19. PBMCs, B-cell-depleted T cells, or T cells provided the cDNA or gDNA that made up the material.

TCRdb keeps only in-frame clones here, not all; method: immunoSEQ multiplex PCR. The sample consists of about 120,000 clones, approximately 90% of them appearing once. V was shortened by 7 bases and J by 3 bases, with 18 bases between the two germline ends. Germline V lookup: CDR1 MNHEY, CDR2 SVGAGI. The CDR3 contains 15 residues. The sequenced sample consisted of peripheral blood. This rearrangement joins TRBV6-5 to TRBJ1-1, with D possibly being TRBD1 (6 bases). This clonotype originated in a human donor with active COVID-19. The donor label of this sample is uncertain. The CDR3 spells CASTPAIRGYTEAFF. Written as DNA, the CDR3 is TGTGCCAGCACCCCAGCTATAAGGGGGTACACTGAAGCTTTCTTT.